The T cell receptor (beta chain) under discussion was sequenced for a study of monozygotic twins with cystic fibrosis. Broader study findings: The repertoire was suggested to be naive-dominated, clonality median about 0.01.

TCRdb's copy holds only in-frame clones and misses some; the assay was immunoSEQ multiplex PCR. Of 30,000 to 45,000 clones listed, 75% to 90% are singletons. This clone was found once. Its antigen is still unknown. CDR3 size: 15 residues. CDR1 and CDR2 from the germline V gene are GTSNPN and SVGIG (reference sequence). Trimming stripped 3 bases from V and 0 bases from J, with 15 bases between. The source material was blood. The origin of this receptor is a girl aged 2 to 9 with cystic fibrosis. The chain is built from TRBV30 and TRBJ2-7; a possible D gene is TRBD1 (6 bases). CDR3 DNA sequence: TGTGCCTGGAGACGCACAGGGTTAACCTCCTACGAGCAGTACTTC. It codes for CAWRRTGLTSYEQYF.